This TCR beta chain is drawn from a study of blood T cells in healthy people across ages. Overall study results and limits: Observed TCR beta diversity showed a strong correlation with the percentage of naive T cells as measured by flow cytometry.

The CDR3 runs 15 residues. Trimming took 0 bases from V and 1 from J, leaving 9 bases between them. The second PCR ran about 6 to 11 cycles with a sample-barcoded 5' primer and J-beta primers. In TCRdb, the 5' RACE reads were re-called with MiXCR into one record per CDR3 protein. The table has 950,000 to 1,200,000 distinct CDR3 sequences, more than 30% seen once; the top ten hold 10% to 15%. This clonotype was found a few times. The antigen is unknown. V is TRBV12-3 or TRBV12-4 and J is TRBJ1-1; D is undetermined. This clonotype was obtained from a man in his late teens or twenties in good health. Material: blood. CDR3 in amino acids: CASSLARGQNTEAFF. For the CDR3, the DNA is TGTGCCAGCAGTTTAGCGAGAGGGCAGAACACTGAAGCTTTCTTT.